One and the same sample provided the 5 T cell receptor beta chains below, sequenced in a study of control samples from healthy donors and cancer patients. Method: immunoSEQ multiplex PCR; TCRdb's copy keeps in-frame clones and lacks some. The sample holds approximately 90,000 clones, about nine tenths seen once. The sample consisted of blood. The receptors stem from an older woman in good health.

V and J are TRBV5-1 and TRBJ2-1, with TRBD2 identical over 12 bases. J gave up 4 bases and V 0 bases, and 2 bases lay outside the gene matches. In germline, CDR1 is SGHRS, CDR2 YFSETQ. The CDR3 has 16 residues. CDR3 in amino acids: CASSLASGGAYNEQFF. In nucleotides, the CDR3 is TGCGCCAGCAGCTTGGCTAGCGGGGGGGCTTACAATGAGCAGTTCTTC.

J is TRBJ2-6 and V is TRBV29-1; 7 nucleotides align to TRBD1. CDR1 and CDR2 from the germline V gene are SQVTM and ANQGSEA. The CDR3 has 14 amino acids. V was pared by 6 bases and J by 0 bases, with 2 bases of the junction left unmatched. CDR3 bases: TGCAGCGTCCGACAGGGCTCTGGGGCCAACGTCCTGACTTTC. Its protein is CSVRQGSGANVLTF.

The gene calls are TRBV5-1 and TRBJ2-2; 8 positions match TRBD1. Germline CDR1 is SGHRS and CDR2 is YFSETQ. J lost 5 bases, V lost 2 bases, and 11 bases had no gene match. The CDR3 consists of 17 residues. The CDR3 reads CASSFNLDRVVTGELFF. The CDR3 nucleotides are TGCGCCAGCAGCTTCAACTTGGACAGGGTGGTGACCGGGGAGCTGTTTTTT.

The chain carries TRBV5-6 and TRBJ1-5; the D gene is possibly TRBD1 (5 bases). The V and J ends lost 0 bases and 0 bases respectively, with 10 bases between them. There are 16 residues in the CDR3. Germline V gene sequence: CDR1 SGHDT, CDR2 YYEEEE. CDR3 amino acids: CASSLAGPNSNQPQHF. The CDR3 coding sequence is TGTGCCAGCAGCTTGGCGGGACCAAATAGCAATCAGCCCCAGCATTTT.

V usage is TRBV18 and J usage is TRBJ1-1; the match to TRBD1 covers 10 bases. Unmatched junction bases numbered 10, after V lost 4 bases and J lost 5 bases. The CDR3 covers 16 residues. Germline V gene data show CDR1 as KGHSH and CDR2 as LQKENI. The CDR3 sequence is CASSRLTGGAGTEAFF. Written as DNA, the CDR3 is TGTGCCAGCTCACGGTTGACAGGGGGCGCGGGGACTGAAGCTTTCTTT.